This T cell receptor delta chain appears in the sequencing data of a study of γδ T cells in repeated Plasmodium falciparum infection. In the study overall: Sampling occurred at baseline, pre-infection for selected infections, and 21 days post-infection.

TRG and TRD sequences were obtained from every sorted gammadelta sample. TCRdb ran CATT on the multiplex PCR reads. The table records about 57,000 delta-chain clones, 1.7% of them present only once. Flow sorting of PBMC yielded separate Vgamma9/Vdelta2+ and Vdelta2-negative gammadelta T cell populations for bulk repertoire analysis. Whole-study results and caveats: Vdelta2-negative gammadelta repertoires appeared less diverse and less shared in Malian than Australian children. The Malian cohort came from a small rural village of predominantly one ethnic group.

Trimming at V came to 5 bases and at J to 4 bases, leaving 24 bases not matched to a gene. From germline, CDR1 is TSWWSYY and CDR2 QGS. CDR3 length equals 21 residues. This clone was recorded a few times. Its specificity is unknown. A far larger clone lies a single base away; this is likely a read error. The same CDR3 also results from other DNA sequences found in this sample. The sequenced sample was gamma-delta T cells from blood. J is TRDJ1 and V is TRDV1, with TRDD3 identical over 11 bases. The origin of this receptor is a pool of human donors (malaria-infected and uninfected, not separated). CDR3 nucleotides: TGTGCTCTTGGGAAATACCGTCCGAATTATGGGGGATACGAGGGGTTCGATAAACTCATCTTT. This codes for CALGKYRPNYGGYEGFDKLIF.